Following are 20 T cell receptor beta chains from one sample sequenced in a study of T cell changes during pregnancy in multiple sclerosis. The data were produced by immunoSEQ multiplex PCR, yet TCRdb's version contains in-frame clones alone and is incomplete. The sample has approximately 60,000 clones; approximately 94% are singletons. The source material was CD8+ T cells from peripheral blood mononuclear cells, sampled in the third trimester of pregnancy. Receptors originate from a female donor with multiple sclerosis, enrolled in a pregnancy study.

This rearrangement joins TRBV11-2 to TRBJ2-5; D unresolved. CDR3 length equals 13 residues. The germline V and J ends were trimmed by 0 bases and 5 bases, with 7 bases remaining between them. Germline CDR1 and CDR2: SGHAT and FQNNGV. The CDR3 region is CASSLDPLETQYF. For the CDR3, the DNA is TGTGCCAGCAGCTTAGACCCATTGGAGACCCAGTACTTC.

CDR3 region: CASSELSGNYEQYF. The CDR3 DNA reads TGTGCCAGCAGTGAACTGTCAGGGAACTACGAGCAGTACTTC. This chain joins TRBV6-1 and TRBJ2-7; D perhaps matches TRBD1 (5 bases). V lost 2 bases and J lost 3, with 11 bases in between. Germline-derived CDR1 and CDR2 are MNHNS and SASEGT. The CDR3 has 14 amino acids.

The chain uses TRBV28 and TRBJ2-3, with 7 bases fitting TRBD2. From germline, CDR1 is MDHEN and CDR2 SYDVKM. This CDR3 contains 15 residues. The ends lost 1 base at V and 4 bases at J; junction bases unmatched: 5. The CDR3 loop reads CASSLLAGAADTQYF. CDR3 nucleotide sequence: TGTGCCAGCAGTTTATTGGCGGGAGCGGCAGATACGCAGTATTTT.

The chain is built from TRBV7-9 and TRBJ2-7; D remains unclear. CDR1 is SEHNR and CDR2 is FQNEAQ in the germline V gene (reference sequence). V was pared by 1 base and J by 2 bases, with 12 bases between. The CDR3 sequence is 15 residues long. CDR3: CASSLGLRSPYEQYF. For the CDR3, the DNA is TGTGCCAGCAGCTTAGGACTCCGGTCCCCCTACGAGCAGTACTTC.

The chain combines TRBV5-1 with TRBJ2-1; tentatively, D is TRBD2 (5 bases). V lost 0 bases and J 5 bases, leaving 18 bases between the germline ends. The CDR3 is made up of 17 amino acids. CDR1 is SGHRS, CDR2 YFSETQ, per germline. The CDR3 protein is CASSLVLLDSADNEQFF. The CDR3 DNA reads TGCGCCAGCAGCTTGGTTCTACTGGACTCCGCAGACAATGAGCAGTTCTTC. Supplemented by reference TRBV5-1 and TRBJ2-1, the full variable domain reads KAGVTQTPRYLIKTRGQQVTLSCSPISGHRSVSWYQQTPGQGLQFLFEYFSETQRNKGNFPGRFSGRQFSNSRSEMNVSTLELGDSALYLCASSLVLLDSADNEQFFGPGTRLTVL.

V and J are TRBV7-9 and TRBJ1-1, with TRBD1 matching over 7 bases. V lost 6 bases to trimming and J lost 6 bases; unmatched junction nucleotides: 16. Per germline, CDR1 SEHNR and CDR2 FQNEAQ (reference sequence). The CDR3 spans 16 residues. The CDR3 sequence: CASSQTWTGEIPEAFF. The CDR3 nucleotides read TGTGCCAGCAGTCAGACTTGGACAGGTGAGATCCCTGAAGCTTTCTTT.

This rearrangement joins TRBV27 to TRBJ2-7; D possibly corresponds to TRBD1 (6 bases). The germline V gene encodes CDR1 MNHEY and CDR2 SMNVEV (reference sequence). V gave up 5 bases and J gave up 1 base, with 12 bases separating them. The CDR3 is 14 amino acids. CDR3 amino acids: CASSPPGQSYEQYF. In nucleotides, the CDR3 is TGTGCCAGCAGTCCGCCGGGACAATCCTACGAGCAGTACTTC.

The gene calls are TRBV6-4 and TRBJ2-2; D remains ambiguous. Trimming removed 0 bases at V and 3 bases at J, with 5 bases between. The V gene's germline CDR1 is MRHNA and CDR2 SNTAGT. This CDR3 has 14 amino acids. CDR3: CASSDSSDTGELFF. In DNA form, the CDR3 reads TGTGCCAGCAGTGACTCGTCTGACACCGGGGAGCTGTTTTTT.

This clone was seen a single time. This rearrangement joins TRBV7-6 to TRBJ2-5; TRBD2 aligns across 11 bases. Germline CDR1 and CDR2: SGHVS and FNYEAQ. The CDR3 extends over 16 amino acids. The ends lost 4 bases at V and 4 bases at J; junction bases unmatched: 8. The CDR3 DNA reads as TGTGCCAGCAGCTCTCTTCGGGGACTAGCGGCAGAGACCCAGTACTTC. Protein: CASSSLRGLAAETQYF.

The gene calls are TRBV7-9 and TRBJ2-5, with TRBD2 matching 9 bases. V was pared by 2 bases and J by 4 bases, with 5 bases of the junction left unmatched. This CDR3 comprises 15 residues. Germline V lookup: CDR1 SEHNR, CDR2 FQNEAQ (reference sequence). CDR3 coding DNA: TGTGCCAGCAGCTTATTAGCGGGAGACTTAGAGACCCAGTACTTC. It is translated as CASSLLAGDLETQYF.

The chain uses TRBV6-1 and TRBJ2-7; D not certain. Trimming pared 3 bases from V and 2 bases from J, leaving 5 bases between. Germline assignment: CDR1 MNHNS and CDR2 SASEGT. This CDR3 comprises 12 residues. The CDR3 reads CASSDLTYEQYF. CDR3 nucleotides: TGTGCCAGCAGTGACCTAACCTACGAGCAGTACTTC.

The chain couples TRBV4-3 to TRBJ2-7; D may be TRBD1 (5 bases). Germline-derived CDR1 and CDR2 are LGHNA and YSLEER. With 1 base removed from V and 4 bases from J, the gap between germline ends came to 14 bases. The CDR3 is 15 amino acids. CDR3 sequence reads: CASSQGQGLGYEQYF. For the CDR3, the DNA is TGCGCCAGCAGCCAAGGGCAGGGTTTAGGGTACGAGCAGTACTTC.

This clone occurred once. V and J are TRBV5-5 and TRBJ2-7, with a possible D match to TRBD1 (6 bases). V lost 1 base to trimming and J lost 0 bases, with 14 bases between them. Per the germline V gene, CDR1 is SGHKS and CDR2 is YYEKEE (reference sequence). This CDR3 region has 16 residues. CDR3 sequence: CASSLITGIFSYEQYF. CDR3 nucleotide sequence: TGTGCCAGCAGCTTGATTACAGGGATATTCTCCTACGAGCAGTACTTC.

The chain has TRBV10-3 and TRBJ1-1, with D hard to call. There are 11 residues in the CDR3. V was shortened by 3 bases and J by 8 bases, with 7 bases between the two germline ends. Per the germline V gene, CDR1 is ENHRY and CDR2 is SYGVKD. Written as DNA, the CDR3 is TGTGCCATCAGTGATAGCGGAGAAGCTTTCTTT. Translation gives CAISDSGEAFF.

Worth noting for this clone: The junction and the germline gene differ at one end; a read error may be behind it. The chain couples TRBV7-7 to TRBJ2-7, with D perhaps matching TRBD1 (6 bases). The CDR3 length is 14 residues. The V gene's germline CDR1 is SSHAT and CDR2 FNYEAQ (reference sequence). CDR3 nucleotide sequence: TGTGCTAGCAGCCGGGAACAGGGTTCGGACGAGCAGTACTTC. The encoded protein is CASSREQGSDEQYF.

The V and J genes are TRBV15 and TRBJ2-1; 8 positions agree with TRBD2. Losses at the gene ends were 8 bases for V and 3 bases for J; bases not matched to a gene: 12. The CDR3 runs 16 residues. Germline V CDR1 and CDR2: LNHNV, YYDKDF (reference sequence). This chain's CDR3 is CATLEPGTSRYNEQFF. The DNA of the CDR3 is TGTGCCACCTTAGAACCCGGGACTAGTCGCTACAATGAGCAGTTCTTC.

The chain recombines TRBV6-7 with TRBJ2-3, with D tentatively TRBD1 (6 bases). TRBV6-7 is identified as an open reading frame with a role that is uncertain. This CDR3 contains 14 residues. Trimming took off 6 bases at V and 1 base at J, with 11 bases between the two ends. The CDR3 region has the DNA TGTGCCAGCAGGCAGGGGTTGGGCACAGATACGCAGTATTTT. The encoded protein is CASRQGLGTDTQYF.

This chain connects TRBV6-5 to TRBJ2-1, with 7 bases lining up with TRBD1. This CDR3 has 13 amino acids. The junction had 5 bases not matched to a gene; V was cut back by 6 bases and J by 6 bases. Germline V gives CDR1 MNHEY, CDR2 SVGAGI. CDR3 nucleotide sequence: TGTGCCAGCAGGCGACAGGGACCCAATGAGCAGTTCTTC. Its protein product is CASRRQGPNEQFF.

This chain joins TRBV4-1 and TRBJ1-5, with no clear D. Germline-derived CDR1 and CDR2 are MGHRA and YSYEKL. The V end was cut by 5 bases, the J end by 4 bases, with 15 bases between. This CDR3 comprises 15 residues. The CDR3 here is CASSIQGEGNQPQHF. CDR3 in DNA: TGCGCCAGCAGCATTCAAGGAGAGGGAAATCAGCCCCAGCATTTT.

The chain carries TRBV7-2 and TRBJ2-1, with D perhaps TRBD2 (6 bases). The CDR3 runs to 16 residues. The germline CDR1 and CDR2 sequences are SGHTA and FQGNSA. Trimming removed 2 bases from V and 4 bases from J, with 15 bases in between. This chain's CDR3 is CASSLQLGGIYNEQFF. The CDR3 DNA reads as TGTGCCAGCAGCTTACAACTCGGGGGAATATACAATGAGCAGTTCTTC.